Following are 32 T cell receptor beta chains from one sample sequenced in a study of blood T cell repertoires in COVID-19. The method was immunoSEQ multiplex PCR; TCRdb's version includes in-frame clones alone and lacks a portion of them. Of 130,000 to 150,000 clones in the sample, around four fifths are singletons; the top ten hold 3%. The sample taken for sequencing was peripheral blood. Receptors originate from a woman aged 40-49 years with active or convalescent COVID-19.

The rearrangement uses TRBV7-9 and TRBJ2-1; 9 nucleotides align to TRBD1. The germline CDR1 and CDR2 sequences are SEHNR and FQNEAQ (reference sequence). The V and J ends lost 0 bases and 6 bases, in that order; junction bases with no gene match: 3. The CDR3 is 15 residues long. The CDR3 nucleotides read TGTGCCAGCAGCTTAGCGACAGGGGGTCCCAATGAGCAGTTCTTC. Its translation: CASSLATGGPNEQFF.

CDR3: CATSDYQRITDTQYF. The CDR3 DNA sequence: TGTGCCACCAGTGATTACCAGCGGATCACAGATACGCAGTATTTT. This sequence joins TRBV24-1 and TRBJ2-3; D perhaps matches TRBD2 (5 bases). In germline, CDR1 is KGHDR, CDR2 SFDVKD. The CDR3 extends over 15 amino acids. V was clipped by 2 bases and J by 2 bases, with 10 bases between them.

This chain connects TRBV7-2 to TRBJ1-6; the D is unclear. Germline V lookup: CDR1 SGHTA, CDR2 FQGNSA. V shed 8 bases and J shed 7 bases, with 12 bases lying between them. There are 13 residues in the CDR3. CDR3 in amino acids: CASRRGRNSPLHF. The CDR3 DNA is TGTGCCAGCCGACGTGGGAGGAATTCACCCCTCCACTTT.

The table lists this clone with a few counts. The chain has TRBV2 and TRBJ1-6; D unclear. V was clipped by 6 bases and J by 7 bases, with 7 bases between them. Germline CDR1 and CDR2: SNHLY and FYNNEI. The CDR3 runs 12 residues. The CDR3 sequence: CASRPGNSPLHF. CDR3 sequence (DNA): TGTGCCAGCAGGCCGGGGAATTCACCCCTCCACTTT.

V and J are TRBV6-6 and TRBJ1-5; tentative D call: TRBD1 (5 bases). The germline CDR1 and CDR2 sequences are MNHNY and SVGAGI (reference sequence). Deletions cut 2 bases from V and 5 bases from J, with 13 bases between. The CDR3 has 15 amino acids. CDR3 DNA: TGTGCCAGCAGTTACAATTGGGGGGAGGATCAGCCCCAGCATTTT. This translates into CASSYNWGEDQPQHF.

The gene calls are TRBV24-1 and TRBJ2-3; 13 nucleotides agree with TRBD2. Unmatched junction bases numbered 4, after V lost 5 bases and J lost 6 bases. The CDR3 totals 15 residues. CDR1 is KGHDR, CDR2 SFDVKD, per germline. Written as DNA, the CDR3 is TGTGCCACCAGTGGGACTAGCGGGGGTAGGGATACGCAGTATTTT. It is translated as CATSGTSGGRDTQYF.

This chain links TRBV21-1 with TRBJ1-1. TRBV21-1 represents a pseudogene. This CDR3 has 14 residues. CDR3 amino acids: CASSPQWGDTEAFF. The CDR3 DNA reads TGTGCCAGCAGCCCACAGTGGGGGGACACTGAAGCTTTCTTT.

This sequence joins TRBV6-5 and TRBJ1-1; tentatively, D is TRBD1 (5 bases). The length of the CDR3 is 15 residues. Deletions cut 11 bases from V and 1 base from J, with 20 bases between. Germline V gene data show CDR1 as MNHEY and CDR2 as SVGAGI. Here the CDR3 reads CAVSWGGAGNTEAFF. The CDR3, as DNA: TGTGCCGTCTCTTGGGGAGGGGCGGGGAACACTGAAGCTTTCTTT.

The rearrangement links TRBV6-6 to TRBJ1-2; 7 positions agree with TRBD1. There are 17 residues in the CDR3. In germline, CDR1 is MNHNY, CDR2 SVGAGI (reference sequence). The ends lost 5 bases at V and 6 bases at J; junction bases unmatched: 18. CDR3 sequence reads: CASSPSLSTGAIDGYTF. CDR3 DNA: TGTGCCAGCAGTCCGTCCTTGTCAACAGGGGCAATTGATGGCTACACCTTC.

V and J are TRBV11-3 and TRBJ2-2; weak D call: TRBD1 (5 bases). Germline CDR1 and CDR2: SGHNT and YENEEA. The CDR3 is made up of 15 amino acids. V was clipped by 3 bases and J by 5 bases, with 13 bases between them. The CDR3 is CASSLQGMGTGELFF. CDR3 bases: TGTGCCAGCAGCTTGCAGGGAATGGGTACCGGGGAGCTGTTTTTT.

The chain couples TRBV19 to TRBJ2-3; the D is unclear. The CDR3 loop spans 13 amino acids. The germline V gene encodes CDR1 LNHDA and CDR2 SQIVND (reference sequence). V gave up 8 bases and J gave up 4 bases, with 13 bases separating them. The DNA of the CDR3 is TGTGCCAGTTCGCGCCCCGCCGCAGATACGCAGTATTTT. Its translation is CASSRPAADTQYF.

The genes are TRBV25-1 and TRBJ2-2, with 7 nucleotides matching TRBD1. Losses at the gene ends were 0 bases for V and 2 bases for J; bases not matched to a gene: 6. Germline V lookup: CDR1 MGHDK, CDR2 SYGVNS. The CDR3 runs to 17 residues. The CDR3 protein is CASSEYPGQLNTGELFF. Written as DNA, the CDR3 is TGTGCCAGCAGTGAATACCCGGGACAGCTAAACACCGGGGAGCTGTTTTTT.

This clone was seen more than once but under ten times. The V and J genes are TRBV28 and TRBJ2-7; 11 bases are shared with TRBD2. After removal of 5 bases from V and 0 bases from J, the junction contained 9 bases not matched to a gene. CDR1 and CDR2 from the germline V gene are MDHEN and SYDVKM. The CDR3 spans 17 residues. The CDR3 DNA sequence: TGTGCCAGCAGTCCCACCTTAGCGGGAGGGAGCTCCTACGAGCAGTACTTC. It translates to CASSPTLAGGSSYEQYF.

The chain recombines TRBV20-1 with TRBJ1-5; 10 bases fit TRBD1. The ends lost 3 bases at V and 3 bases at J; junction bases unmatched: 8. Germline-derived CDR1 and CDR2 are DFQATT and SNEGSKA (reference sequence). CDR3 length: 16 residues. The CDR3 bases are TGCAGTGCTAGTGTACGGACAGGGGGTTACAATCAGCCCCAGCATTTT. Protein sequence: CSASVRTGGYNQPQHF.

DNA for the CDR3: TGCAGCGTTGCAGGGACACACTCCTACGAGCAGTACTTC. Amino acid sequence: CSVAGTHSYEQYF. V gene TRBV29-1 combines with J gene TRBJ2-7; tentative D call: TRBD1 (6 bases). Trimming shortened V by 4 bases and J by 0 bases, and 10 bases separated the two germline ends. This CDR3 is built from 13 residues. CDR1 and CDR2 (germline): SQVTM, ANQGSEA.

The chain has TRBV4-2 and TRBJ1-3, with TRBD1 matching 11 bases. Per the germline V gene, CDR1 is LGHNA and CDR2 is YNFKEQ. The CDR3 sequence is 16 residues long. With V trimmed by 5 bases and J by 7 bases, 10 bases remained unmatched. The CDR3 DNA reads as TGTGCCAGCAGCAAGCAAAACCGGGACAGGGGGAACACCATATATTTT. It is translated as CASSKQNRDRGNTIYF.

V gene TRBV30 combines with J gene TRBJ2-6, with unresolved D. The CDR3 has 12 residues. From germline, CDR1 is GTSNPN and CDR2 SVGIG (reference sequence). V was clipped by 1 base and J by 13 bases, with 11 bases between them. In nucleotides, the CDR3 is TGTGCCTGGAGTGCGACACGTGTAGTCCTGACTTTC. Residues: CAWSATRVVLTF.

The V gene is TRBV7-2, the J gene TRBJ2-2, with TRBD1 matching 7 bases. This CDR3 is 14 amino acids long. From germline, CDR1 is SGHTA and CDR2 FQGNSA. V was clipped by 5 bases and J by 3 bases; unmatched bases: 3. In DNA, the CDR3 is TGTGCCAGCAGCCGGGACAGTCACACCGGGGAGCTGTTTTTT. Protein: CASSRDSHTGELFF.

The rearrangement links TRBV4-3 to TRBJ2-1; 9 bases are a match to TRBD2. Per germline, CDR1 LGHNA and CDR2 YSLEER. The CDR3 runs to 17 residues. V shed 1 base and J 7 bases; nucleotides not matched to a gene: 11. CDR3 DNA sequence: TGCGCCAGCAGCCAAGGGGGCGGGAGGGCCGCAAAAAATGAGCAGTTCTTC. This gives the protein CASSQGGGRAAKNEQFF.

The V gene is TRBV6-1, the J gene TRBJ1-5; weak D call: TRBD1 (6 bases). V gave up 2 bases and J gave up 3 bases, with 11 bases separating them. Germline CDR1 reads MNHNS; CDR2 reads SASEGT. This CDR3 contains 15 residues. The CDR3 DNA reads TGTGCCAGCAGTGAAAACAGGGCCCCCAATCAGCCCCAGCATTTT. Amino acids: CASSENRAPNQPQHF.

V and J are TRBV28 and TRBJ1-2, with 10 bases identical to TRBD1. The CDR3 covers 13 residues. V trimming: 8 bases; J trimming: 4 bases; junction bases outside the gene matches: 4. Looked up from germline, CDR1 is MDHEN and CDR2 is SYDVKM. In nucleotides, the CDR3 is TGTGCCAGCGTCGGGGACAGGGGCTATGGCTACACCTTC. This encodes CASVGDRGYGYTF.

In DNA, the CDR3 is TGTGCCAGCAGTTTCCCAGGGACTCTCTACGAGCAGTACTTC. Translating it yields CASSFPGTLYEQYF. The chain recombines TRBV28 with TRBJ2-7, with a possible D match to TRBD2 (6 bases). Germline V gives CDR1 MDHEN, CDR2 SYDVKM. This CDR3 has 14 amino acids. Trimming left V 3 bases short and J 3 bases short, with 12 bases between. The complete variable domain, with remaining parts taken from reference TRBV28 and TRBJ2-7, reads DVKVTQSSRYLVKRTGEKVFLECVQDMDHENMFWYRQDPGLGLRLIYFSYDVKMKEKGDIPEGYSVSREKKERFSLILESASTNQTSMYLCASSFPGTLYEQYFGPGTRLTVT.

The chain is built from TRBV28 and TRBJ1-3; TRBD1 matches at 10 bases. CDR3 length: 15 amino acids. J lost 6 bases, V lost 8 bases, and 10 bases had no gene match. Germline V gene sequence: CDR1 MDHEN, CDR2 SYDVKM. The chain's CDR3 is CASGRGTGEKNTIYF. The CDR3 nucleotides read TGTGCCAGCGGACGCGGGACAGGGGAAAAAAACACCATATATTTT.

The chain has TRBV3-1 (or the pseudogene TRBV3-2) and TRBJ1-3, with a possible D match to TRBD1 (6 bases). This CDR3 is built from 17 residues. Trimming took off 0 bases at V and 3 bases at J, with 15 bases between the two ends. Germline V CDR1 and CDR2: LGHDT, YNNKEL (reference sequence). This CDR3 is CASSQDPPGHFGNTIYF. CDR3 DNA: TGTGCCAGCAGCCAAGATCCTCCGGGACACTTTGGAAACACCATATATTTT.

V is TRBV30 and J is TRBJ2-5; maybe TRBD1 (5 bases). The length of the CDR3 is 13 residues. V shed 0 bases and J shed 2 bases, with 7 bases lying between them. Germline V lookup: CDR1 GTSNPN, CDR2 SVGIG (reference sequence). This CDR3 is CAWSVNRQETQYF. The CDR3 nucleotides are TGTGCCTGGAGTGTAAACAGGCAAGAGACCCAGTACTTC.

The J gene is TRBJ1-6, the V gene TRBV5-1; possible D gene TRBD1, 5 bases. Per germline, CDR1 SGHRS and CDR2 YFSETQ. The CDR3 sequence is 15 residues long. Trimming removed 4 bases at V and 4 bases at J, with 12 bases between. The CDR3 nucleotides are TGCGCCAGCAGCCCCCTGACAGCTTATAATTCACCCCTCCACTTT. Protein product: CASSPLTAYNSPLHF.

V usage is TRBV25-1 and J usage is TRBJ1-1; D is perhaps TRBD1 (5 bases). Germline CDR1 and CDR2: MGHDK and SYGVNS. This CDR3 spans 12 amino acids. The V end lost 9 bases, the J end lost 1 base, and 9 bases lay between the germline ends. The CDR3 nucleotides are TGTGCCAGTGGGGCCGGGAACACTGAAGCTTTCTTT. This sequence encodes CASGAGNTEAFF.

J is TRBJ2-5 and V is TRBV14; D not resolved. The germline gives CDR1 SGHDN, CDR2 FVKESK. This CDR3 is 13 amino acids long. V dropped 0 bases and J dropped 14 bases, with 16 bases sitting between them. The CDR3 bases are TGTGCCAGCAGCCAAGATCTCGTCGCCCCAGTATACTTC. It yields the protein CASSQDLVAPVYF.

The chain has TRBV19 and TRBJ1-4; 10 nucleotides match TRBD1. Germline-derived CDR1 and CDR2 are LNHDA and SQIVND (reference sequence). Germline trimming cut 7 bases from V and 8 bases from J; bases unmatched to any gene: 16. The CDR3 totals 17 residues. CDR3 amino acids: CASTQAWTGGSGEKLFF. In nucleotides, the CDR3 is TGTGCCAGTACCCAGGCGTGGACAGGGGGTTCAGGAGAAAAACTGTTTTTT.

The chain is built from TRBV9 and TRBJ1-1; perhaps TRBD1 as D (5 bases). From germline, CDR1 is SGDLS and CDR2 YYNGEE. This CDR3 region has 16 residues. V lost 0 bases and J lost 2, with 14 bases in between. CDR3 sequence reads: CASSVAGGGGNTEAFF. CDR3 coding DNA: TGTGCCAGCAGCGTAGCGGGGGGGGGAGGTAACACTGAAGCTTTCTTT. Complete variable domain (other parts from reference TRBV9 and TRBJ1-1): DSGVTQTPKHLITATGQRVTLRCSPRSGDLSVYWYQQSLDQGLQFLIQYYNGEERAKGNILERFSAQQFPDLHSELNLSSLELGDSALYFCASSVAGGGGNTEAFFGQGTRLTVV.

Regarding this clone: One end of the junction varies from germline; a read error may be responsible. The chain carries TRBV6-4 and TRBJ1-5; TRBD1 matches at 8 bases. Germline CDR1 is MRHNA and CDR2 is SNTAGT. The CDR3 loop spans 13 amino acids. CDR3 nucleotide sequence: TGTGCCAGCAGTGCAGGGGGCAAGCAGCCCCAGCATTTT. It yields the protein CASSAGGKQPQHF.

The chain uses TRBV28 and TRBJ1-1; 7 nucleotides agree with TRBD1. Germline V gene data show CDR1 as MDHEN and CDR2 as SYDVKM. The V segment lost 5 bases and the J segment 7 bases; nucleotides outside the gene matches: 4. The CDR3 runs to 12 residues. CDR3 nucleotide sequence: TGTGCCAGCAGTCAAGCAGGGGGTGAAGCTTTCTTT. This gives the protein CASSQAGGEAFF.